The source of this TCR beta chain is a study of cytomegalovirus exposure and HLA in healthy donors (dated by TCRdb to about 2017). Study-wide context: According to an earlier analysis of 550 to 700 of the donors, 150 million to 200 million T cells yielded 90 million to 130 million unique TCR beta sequences and around 300 Gb of sequence data. Donor age, sex, ethnicity and CMV serostatus were compiled alongside the repertoire data. The study profiled the T cell repertoires of some 610 subjects by immunosequencing and related them to cytomegalovirus serostatus. Among around 400 genotyped donors of the cohort, an average of approximately 240,000 unique TCR beta nucleotide sequences was sequenced per donor, of which about 20% were non-productive. About five DR-DQ haplotypes were treated as single units for association and clustering because of strong linkage in the cohort. A separate validation cohort of approximately 130 different subjects was used in addition to the roughly 700-subject first cohort. Every repertoire in the discovery cohort had been generated on one and the same sequencing platform. The aim of the study was to test whether cataloging public T cell receptors could identify signatures of past pathogen exposure. An early release that covered roughly 600 HLA-typed donors contained approximately 300 gigabases of sequencing data and about 93 million unique TCR sequences. The number of donors typed differed by locus, with 629-630 for A, B, C, DRB1 and DQB1, roughly 550 for DQA1, 600 to 610 for DPA1, and around 460 for DPB1. An earlier analysis of 587 of the donors used high-throughput TCR beta sequencing to judge whether each TCR beta V gene segment behaved as functional or pseudogenic. HLA typing covered class I and class II loci at four-digit resolution. A later analysis re-analyzed previously published TCR beta repertoires from 666 donors and added high-resolution HLA genotyping to study TCR occurrence patterns. In a later genetic analysis, genome-wide SNP genotypes for about 65% of the 666 donors were used, and that subset was treated as a discovery cohort. Rather than drawing on any new phenotypic data, the later analysis identified candidate immune exposures from TCR beta sequences and the way those sequences occurred across donors. Among the roughly 400 genotyped donors, under 90% belonged to the genetic ancestry cluster associated with self-reported Caucasian donors. The study combined high-throughput TCR immunosequencing, statistical association of individual TCRs with disease status, and machine learning to predict cytomegalovirus infection status.

The paper as a whole reports these results and caveats: A later analysis found that HLA-associated TCR beta chains were more clonally expanded and had lower generation probabilities than equally common non-associated chains. A later analysis reported that several top co-occurrence clusters appeared linked to parvovirus B19, influenza, CMV and Epstein-Barr virus. When HLA alleles, especially DR and DQ, strongly co-occurred, TCR associations were difficult to assign to individual alleles. A cluster of highly shared sequence variants was judged likely to represent a technical artifact of the sequencing pipeline. In both the original and validation cohorts, the classifier was reported to diagnose cytomegalovirus status with high specificity and sensitivity. Because HLA typing was unavailable for some donors at each locus, only the typed subset was used in association tests. Most CMV-associated TCR beta chains appeared to be HLA-restricted in a later analysis, and the HLA associations seemed to be driven largely by CMV exposure. In a later genetic analysis, a missense DCLRE1C variant was associated with V-gene and J-gene trimming of TCR beta chains, and the association was replicated in an independent cohort. Most TCR sequences were observed very rarely across donors, whereas some public TCRs were present in many individuals. Compared with the roughly 720-donor mean, donors in an Asian-associated ancestry cluster had fewer N-insertions in productive TCRs, according to a later genetic analysis. A later analysis associated about 17,000 TCR beta sequences with specific HLA alleles at a false discovery rate of 0.05. In the study, some 160 TCR beta chains were listed as associated with cytomegalovirus. The authors suggested that the approach could potentially be generalized to other disease states and immunological phenotypes. Linkage disequilibrium might explain the correlated functional status among segregating V segments, but an unknown experimental factor could not be excluded. The cohort was sequenced for TCR beta chains only, and without alpha or paired-chain data the features that could be detected were limited. Because counts were too low, seventeen rarely observed V segments, including chromosome 9 orphons, were left out of the earlier analysis of several hundred of the donors. In a later analysis, TCR association rates were found to vary across HLA loci, with the most associated TCRs seen for DRB1 alleles and the fewest for HLA-C alleles. In an earlier analysis of approximately 590 of the donors, most TCR beta V segments were observed in productive rearrangements about 87% or about 30% of the time, broadly matching IMGT annotations. For the cohort, immune exposure information was limited to CMV serostatus. A few of the identified cytomegalovirus-associated TCR beta chains were confirmed in vitro to be specific for cytomegalovirus antigens. Presence/absence analyses assumed roughly uniform sequencing depth across donors, an assumption that may not hold. A further reported finding was that TCR beta sequences accurately predicted the HLA-A and HLA-B alleles for most subjects in the first cohort.

Comments on this clone: The antigen it binds to is not known. Base qualities are not provided; no much larger clone lies one nucleotide away.

In total, approximately 610 healthy bone marrow donors made up the cohort. At the time of sampling, all cohort members were nominally healthy, though unrecorded immune exposures were likely present. The donor tested CMV seropositive, placing the donor among the approximately 310 seropositive members of the cohort. A peripheral blood sample was provided by each donor, and peripheral blood mononuclear cells were used for TCR beta sequencing. The Qiagen DNeasy Blood Extraction Kit was used to extract genomic DNA from the blood cell samples. The library was built by means of the immunoSEQ multiplex PCR assay. For the multiplex PCR, a mixture combining 60 forward primers for TCR Vbeta segments and 13 reverse primers for TCR Jbeta segments was used. The CDR3 region of rearranged TCR beta genes was amplified from genomic DNA with a multiplex PCR assay. Amplified TCR beta libraries were sequenced as 87-base-pair reads on the Illumina HiSeq System. As for the original processing: A later analysis counted about 82 million unique TCR beta chains across the 666 repertoires, and roughly 9.9 million of these chains were shared by at least two donors. A nearest-neighbor algorithm error-corrected the raw reads and collapsed the reads into unique sequences, merging closely related sequences to remove PCR and sequencing errors. CDR3 sequences were aligned to IMGT reference sequences to assign V, D and J gene segments. For a sequence to be retained, a match of at least six nucleotides was required to both a V gene segment and a J gene segment. Rearrangements were called productive when the CDR3 lacked stop codons and stayed in frame with V and J; all others were non-productive. CDR3 was defined according to IMGT convention as the region running from the second conserved V-encoded cysteine to the conserved J-encoded phenylalanine. In an earlier analysis of some 550 of the donors, sequences lacking an unambiguous match to a single V gene segment were excluded. An earlier analysis of a few hundred of the donors called V segments functional above 56.7% productive rearrangements and segregating when the between-donor standard deviation exceeded 5%. A statistical classification framework was built to diagnose cytomegalovirus status from the catalog of TCR beta chain sequences. In a later analysis, V and J genes were assigned by comparing TCR nucleotide sequences against IMGT/GENE-DB human TR gene sequences. A later analysis assigned CDR3 sequences and most-parsimonious VDJ recombination scenarios with the TCRdist pipeline. A later analysis defined each TCR beta chain by its CDR3 amino acid sequence plus V-gene family, and excluded reads lacking a unique V-gene family. A later analysis removed 592 highly shared, low-generation-probability nucleotide sequences to deal with suspected cross-contamination and a sequencing artifact. A later analysis calculated a clonal expansion index for each public chain from normalized within-repertoire ranks of inferred template counts. In a later analysis, generation probabilities were computed with a VDJ recombination model fitted to out-of-frame rearrangements, and the resulting probabilities were checked against IGoR. Hypergeometric tests were used in a later analysis to score TCR-TCR, TCR-HLA and TCR-CMV co-occurrence, with a repertoire-size bias correction applied to the TCR pairs. A later analysis estimated false discovery rates by permuting HLA or CMV assignments 20 times. In a later analysis, co-occurring TCRs were grouped using DBSCAN, and TCRdist sequence similarity was added for clustering within HLA-allele-positive subsets. Repertoires with fewer than 30,000 or more than 120,000 public chains were left out of co-occurrence clustering, as were about 5 repertoires with anomalous nucleotide sharing. In TCRdb, the immuneACCESS table is reduced to in-frame sequences with V and J assigned. These tables do not hold every clone; where another copy was compared, an unresolved V gene accounts for under half, and the others remain unexplained. The DNA was the basis for D and trimming; V, J and clone size are from that table. Within this sample are about 92,000 clones, with roughly 80% of them counted one time only. The ten largest make up 7.3% of the sample.

The TCR sequence derives from a man between 45 and 60 years old in good health and CMV-seropositive. The specimen was PBMCs.

The sequence in DNA is TGTGCCTGGAGTAAACAGGGGAGTCAGCCCCAGCATTTT. This is translated as CAWSKQGSQPQHF. The chain links TRBV30 with TRBJ1-5; TRBD1 fits 7 bases in the junction. Its CDR3 holds 13 amino acids, cysteine through phenylalanine. The only DNA kept is the CDR3, 39 bases in frame from the first base. CDR1 GTSNPN and CDR2 SVGIG were looked up in the germline V gene (reference sequence). At the junction V is shortened by 2 bases and J by 6 bases; bases outside the gene matches: 4.